This T cell receptor beta chain derives from a study of blood T cell repertoires in COVID-19. As for the study in general: Acute-phase and convalescent COVID-19 samples originated in the United States, Italy and Spain. T cells, B-cell-depleted T cells, or PBMCs provided the cDNA or gDNA that served as material.

The germline CDR1 and CDR2 sequences are MGHDK and SYGVNS. V lost 2 bases to trimming and J lost 7 bases, with 14 bases between them. CDR3 size: 15 residues. As handled by the study authors: Estimation of nucleated cell counts relied on the amplification of reference gene primers. The table came from immunoSEQ multiplex PCR; TCRdb's copy has only in-frame clones and leaves some out. V, J and clone size are taken as reported in that table, and D and trimming were inferred from the DNA itself. This sample yields 30,000 to 45,000 clones, of which around four fifths are seen a single time; roughly an eighth belongs to the top ten.

The chain combines TRBV25-1 with TRBJ1-4, with a possible D match to TRBD1 (5 bases). Sample: peripheral blood. This clonotype was obtained from a human donor in a cohort sampled during active COVID-19. The CDR3 DNA is TGTGCCAGCAGTGAACCCGGCAGGGTGTTTGAAAAACTGTTTTTT. Protein: CASSEPGRVFEKLFF.